This T cell receptor beta chain was sequenced during a study of cytomegalovirus exposure and HLA in healthy donors. The PCR had 60 Vbeta and 13 Jbeta primers. Sequencing was performed with immunoSEQ multiplex PCR; in TCRdb, only in-frame clones are kept and a portion is missing. This listing includes just over 150,000 clones. This sequence was found in a man aged 25 to 45 in good health and CMV-seronegative. Sequencing was performed on PBMCs.

CDR3 DNA: TGTGCCAGCAGTGAAGGAGGCCAGGGTGGCGATACGCAGTATTTT. Its protein is CASSEGGQGGDTQYF. The V call is TRBV6-1, the J call TRBJ2-3; tentative D call: TRBD1 (5 bases). The CDR3 contains 15 residues. Germline values: CDR1 MNHNS, CDR2 SASEGT. The germline V and J ends were trimmed by 1 base and 6 bases, with 14 bases remaining between them.